These 18 T cell receptor beta chains came from one sample sequenced in a study of T-cell reconstitution after alpha-beta-depleted transplantation in children. The TCRbeta library was prepared with unique molecular identifiers. TCRdb itself ran the PCR reads through MiXCR, one entry per CDR3 protein. The table shows a few hundred thousand distinct CDR3 sequences, with under 30% occurring only once. The starting material was PBMCs, obtained before TCRalphabeta/CD19-depleted stem cell transplant. These receptors came from a girl aged 2-9 years with Fanconi anemia, due to receive a stem cell transplant.

This clonotype has ten or more counts. V gene TRBV20-1 combines with J gene TRBJ2-4; D is uncertain. The CDR3 consists of 13 residues. V gave up 3 bases and J gave up 1 base, with 7 bases separating them. Germline V gives CDR1 DFQATT, CDR2 SNEGSKA (reference sequence). The CDR3 sequence is CSASRAAKNIQYF. The CDR3 DNA reads TGCAGTGCTAGCCGGGCGGCCAAAAACATTCAGTACTTC.

The table lists this clonotype with a few counts. The V call is TRBV29-1, the J call TRBJ2-1, with 13 bases aligning to TRBD2. Unmatched junction bases numbered 13, after V lost 5 bases and J lost 9 bases. The CDR3 consists of 16 residues. The germline gives CDR1 SQVTM, CDR2 ANQGSEA. The CDR3 sequence: CSVNRWDTSGRGEQFF. Here the CDR3 DNA reads TGCAGCGTTAATCGCTGGGATACTAGCGGGAGGGGTGAGCAGTTCTTC.

This clonotype has a handful of counts. CDR3 amino acids: CASSLGAGPNEQFF. CDR3 DNA: TGCGCCAGCAGCTTGGGGGCAGGGCCCAATGAGCAGTTCTTC. The chain employs TRBV5-1 and TRBJ2-1; possibly TRBD1 for D (5 bases). Germline loops: CDR1 SGHRS, CDR2 YFSETQ. The CDR3 length is 14 residues. Trimming cost V 0 bases and J 6 bases, with 10 bases left between them.

The V gene is TRBV29-1, the J gene TRBJ2-7, with 8 bases identical to TRBD2. Trimming at V came to 4 bases and at J to 2 bases, leaving 4 bases not matched to a gene. The CDR3 runs to 13 residues. Per the germline V gene, CDR1 is SQVTM and CDR2 is ANQGSEA. The CDR3 region is CSVVGGAPYEQYF. CDR3 sequence (DNA): TGCAGCGTTGTCGGGGGGGCTCCCTACGAGCAGTACTTC.

The chain recombines TRBV29-1 with TRBJ2-5, with D possibly TRBD1 on 6 matching bases. Trimming removed 4 bases at V and 4 bases at J, with 16 bases between. CDR1 SQVTM and CDR2 ANQGSEA come from the germline V gene. This CDR3 contains 14 residues. CDR3 in amino acids: CSVVRQGKGETQYF. DNA of the CDR3: TGCAGCGTTGTTCGGCAGGGGAAAGGAGAGACCCAGTACTTC.

This chain joins TRBV7-3 and TRBJ2-1, with D perhaps TRBD2 (5 bases). CDR1 and CDR2 from the germline V gene are SGHTA and FQGTGA. Trimming pared 2 bases from V and 6 bases from J, leaving 14 bases between. The CDR3 spans 15 residues. The CDR3 is CASSLEGPRGNEQFF. CDR3 coding DNA: TGTGCCAGCAGCTTAGAGGGCCCTCGGGGCAATGAGCAGTTCTTC.

This clonotype was picked up many times. This chain joins TRBV27 and TRBJ2-3; possible D gene TRBD2, 5 bases. The CDR3 has 15 amino acids. The V gene's germline CDR1 is MNHEY and CDR2 SMNVEV (reference sequence). V lost 6 bases to trimming and J lost 3 bases, with 16 bases between them. This CDR3 is CASRTEGVATDTQYF. CDR3 coding DNA: TGTGCCAGCAGGACTGAGGGAGTTGCAACAGATACGCAGTATTTT.

The J gene is TRBJ2-1, the V gene TRBV24-1, with 13 positions matching TRBD2. The CDR3 is 18 residues long. Germline V gene lookup returns CDR1 KGHDR and CDR2 SFDVKD. Losses at the gene ends were 3 bases for V and 8 bases for J; bases not matched to a gene: 12. CDR3 in amino acids: CATSDPTGTSGIGYEQFF. DNA of the CDR3: TGTGCCACCAGTGATCCAACCGGGACTAGCGGGATAGGGTATGAGCAGTTCTTC.

The V gene is TRBV29-1, the J gene TRBJ2-1; 11 positions agree with TRBD2. The germline CDR1 and CDR2 sequences are SQVTM and ANQGSEA. V shed 1 base and J 4 bases; nucleotides not matched to a gene: 6. There are 16 residues in the CDR3. The CDR3 region is CSVEGGSGGVYNEQFF. CDR3 coding DNA: TGCAGCGTTGAAGGCGGTAGCGGGGGGGTTTACAATGAGCAGTTCTTC.

CDR3 residues: CSAHRSAYGYTF. The CDR3, as DNA: TGCAGCGCCCACAGATCTGCCTATGGCTACACCTTC. The chain uses TRBV29-1 and TRBJ1-2; no firm D call. Between the trimmed V and J ends, which lost 7 bases and 4 bases, there was a span of 13 bases. Germline-derived CDR1 and CDR2 are SQVTM and ANQGSEA. The CDR3 has 12 amino acids.

V usage is TRBV7-3 and J usage is TRBJ2-4, with D perhaps being TRBD1 or TRBD2 (6 bases each). From germline, CDR1 is SGHTA and CDR2 FQGTGA. V lost 1 base and J lost 0, with 16 bases in between. The CDR3 consists of 18 residues. This CDR3 reads CASSLSPRGLIAKNIQYF. The CDR3 nucleotides read TGTGCCAGCAGCTTAAGCCCCCGGGGGCTGATAGCCAAAAACATTCAGTACTTC.

This clonotype was detected ten times or more. The chain recombines TRBV12-3 or TRBV12-4 with TRBJ2-7, with a tentative D call TRBD1 (6 bases). This CDR3 contains 14 residues. Trimming shortened V by 2 bases and J by 3 bases, and 11 bases separated the two germline ends. The CDR3 region is CASSLIKGDYEQYF. CDR3 coding DNA: TGTGCCAGCAGTTTAATTAAGGGGGACTACGAGCAGTACTTC.

V is TRBV6-1 and J is TRBJ2-7; TRBD2 aligns across 11 bases. This CDR3 spans 16 amino acids. With 2 bases clipped from V and 8 bases from J, the junction kept 11 bases outside the gene matches. Looked up from germline, CDR1 is MNHNS and CDR2 is SASEGT. The CDR3 spells CASSELAGGAIPKQYF. For the CDR3, the DNA is TGTGCCAGCAGTGAACTAGCGGGAGGAGCTATACCAAAGCAGTACTTC.

This clonotype was seen at least ten times. V is TRBV20-1 and J is TRBJ2-7; 8 nucleotides agree with TRBD2. Germline values: CDR1 DFQATT, CDR2 SNEGSKA (reference sequence). The V and J ends lost 0 bases and 2 bases, in that order; junction bases with no gene match: 9. CDR3 size: 16 residues. The CDR3 region has the DNA TGCAGTGCTAGAGATCCAGGACGGGGGGGGACCTACGAGCAGTACTTC. It codes for CSARDPGRGGTYEQYF.

This clonotype showed up many times. The chain employs TRBV29-1 and TRBJ2-1; 8 nucleotides line up with TRBD2. V shed 1 base, J shed 9 bases, and the junction held 5 bases outside the gene matches. CDR3 length: 13 amino acids. Germline lookup yields CDR1 SQVTM and CDR2 ANQGSEA. The CDR3 here is CSVEVQSGSEQFF. CDR3 bases: TGCAGCGTTGAAGTTCAGAGCGGGAGTGAGCAGTTCTTC.

In its sample, this clonotype was seen a few times. V gene TRBV20-1 combines with J gene TRBJ2-3; no clear D. The CDR3 totals 15 residues. The germline CDR1 and CDR2 sequences are DFQATT and SNEGSKA (reference sequence). V lost 3 bases and J 3 bases, leaving 16 bases between the germline ends. The DNA of the CDR3 is TGCAGTGCTAGGCAATATAGAATAGGAACAGATACGCAGTATTTT. It codes for CSARQYRIGTDTQYF.

This clonotype was seen at least ten times. This chain joins TRBV29-1 and TRBJ2-1, with 11 bases lining up with TRBD2. The CDR3 contains 16 residues. With V trimmed by 6 bases and J by 6 bases, 13 bases remained unmatched. In germline, CDR1 is SQVTM, CDR2 ANQGSEA. Here the CDR3 reads CSVASGRLRIRNEQFF. The CDR3 DNA reads as TGCAGCGTCGCTAGCGGGAGGCTCAGAATACGCAATGAGCAGTTCTTC.

The chain uses TRBV10-3 and TRBJ2-6; 7 bases align to TRBD1. Trimming at V came to 11 bases and at J to 4 bases, leaving 8 bases not matched to a gene. Germline V gene data show CDR1 as ENHRY and CDR2 as SYGVKD. The CDR3 is made up of 14 amino acids. In DNA form, the CDR3 reads TGTGCCTCAAACAGGGGCGGAGGGGCCAACGTCCTGACTTTC. Residues: CASNRGGGANVLTF.